Sequencing of this T cell receptor beta chain was carried out in a study of blood T cell repertoires in COVID-19. V lost 0 bases, J lost 2 bases, and 8 bases lay in between. CDR1 is MGHRA, CDR2 YSYEKL, per germline. This CDR3 is built from 16 residues. The protocol was immunoSEQ multiplex PCR, while the TCRdb copy is restricted to in-frame clones and leaves out a portion. The sample yields some 41,000 clones, roughly 90% seen once. The clonotype was recovered from a man aged 55-75 years with active COVID-19. Sequencing was carried out using peripheral blood. The J gene is TRBJ1-6, the V gene TRBV4-1; tentative D call: TRBD1 (5 bases). As DNA, the CDR3 is TGCGCCAGCAGCCAAGAACGCAGGGCCTATAATTCACCCCTCCACTTT. Translated, it gives CASSQERRAYNSPLHF.